These T cell receptor beta chains were read from a single sample in a study of blood T cell repertoires in COVID-19. Using immunoSEQ multiplex PCR, the repertoire was profiled, and TCRdb retains in-frame clones only, with some absent. Seen here are approximately 120,000 clones, approximately 87% observed once, and the top ten hold 7.6%. Source material: peripheral blood. These receptors were collected from a man aged 50 or older with acute or convalescent COVID-19. Each CDR3 is given with its conserved first and last residue. D genes are given only for firm matches. Clone size is shown for a subset of rows, as once, few, many or a class of expanded clone.

v_call	cdr3_length	d_call	j_call	clone_size	cdr3_aa	cdr3_nt
TRBV27	14	TRBD1	TRBJ1-2	-	CASSTTRDSYGYTF	TGTGCCAGCAGTACCACCCGGGACAGCTATGGCTACACCTTC
TRBV6-4	13	-	TRBJ2-3	-	CASSDRSTDTQYF	TGTGCCAGCAGTGACCGTAGCACAGATACGCAGTATTTT
TRBV29-1	13	TRBD1	TRBJ2-1	-	CSVLTGAHNEQFF	TGCAGCGTTCTGACAGGGGCCCACAATGAGCAGTTCTTC
TRBV6-5	15	-	TRBJ1-1	-	CASSYSGRGNTEAFF	TGTGCCAGCAGTTACTCGGGCAGGGGGAACACTGAAGCTTTCTTT
TRBV7-6	17	TRBD1	TRBJ2-6	-	CASSHRDRVSGANVLTF	TGTGCCAGCAGCCACCGGGACAGGGTCTCTGGGGCCAACGTCCTGACTTTC
TRBV20-1	11	-	TRBJ2-1	-	CSASPGNEQFF	TGCAGTGCTAGTCCGGGTAATGAGCAGTTCTTC
TRBV7-2	14	TRBD1	TRBJ1-6	few	CASSLGDSISPLHF	TGTGCCAGCAGCTTAGGGGACAGTATCTCACCCCTCCACTTT
TRBV5-1	16	-	TRBJ1-3	-	CASSPGRGLSGNTIYF	TGCGCCAGCAGCCCCGGGCGGGGACTCTCTGGAAACACCATATATTTT
TRBV2	13	-	TRBJ1-2	once	CASSERGSFGYTF	TGTGCCAGCAGTGAGAGAGGGAGTTTCGGCTACACCTTC
TRBV6-6	14	TRBD1	TRBJ1-5	-	CASSDRGGNQPQHF	TGTGCCAGCAGTGACAGGGGAGGCAATCAGCCCCAGCATTTT
TRBV18	14	-	TRBJ1-1	-	CASSPTGGSTEAFF	TGTGCCAGCTCACCAACTGGAGGGTCCACTGAAGCTTTCTTT
TRBV27	14	-	TRBJ1-1	-	CASSLRVGGTEAFF	TGTGCCAGCAGTTTAAGGGTAGGAGGCACTGAAGCTTTCTTT
TRBV7-9	17	-	TRBJ2-1	-	CASSPPPRARRYNEQFF	TGTGCCAGCAGCCCCCCCCCTAGGGCGCGGAGGTACAATGAGCAGTTCTTC
TRBV2	17	-	TRBJ2-1	-	CASRESLAFSSYNEQFF	TGTGCCAGCAGAGAGAGCCTAGCGTTCAGCTCCTACAATGAGCAGTTCTTC
TRBV6-5	14	-	TRBJ2-5	-	CASSNLWGSETQYF	TGTGCCAGCAGTAACCTCTGGGGCTCGGAGACCCAGTACTTC
TRBV10-3	15	-	TRBJ1-1	-	CAISDRNSMNTEAFF	TGTGCCATCAGTGACAGGAACTCAATGAACACTGAAGCTTTCTTT
TRBV5-6	15	-	TRBJ1-4	-	CASSSQGAANEKLFF	TGTGCCAGCAGCTCACAAGGGGCGGCTAATGAAAAACTGTTTTTT
TRBV29-1	11	-	TRBJ2-7	-	CSGADSYEQYF	TGCAGCGGCGCCGACTCCTACGAGCAGTACTTC
TRBV5-1	15	TRBD2	TRBJ2-5	-	CASSFIAGLGETQYF	TGCGCCAGCAGCTTTATAGCGGGATTAGGAGAGACCCAGTACTTC
TRBV4-2	15	TRBD2	TRBJ2-1	-	CASRGAGGSYNEQFF	TGTGCCAGCAGGGGAGCGGGAGGATCCTACAATGAGCAGTTCTTC
TRBV19	16	-	TRBJ2-1	-	CASSSPGRGVVNEQFF	TGTGCCAGTAGTTCCCCCGGGAGAGGAGTAGTCAATGAGCAGTTCTTC
TRBV6-2/TRBV6-3	14	TRBD1	TRBJ1-5	-	CASSSQGPNQPQHF	TGTGCCAGCAGTTCACAGGGGCCCAATCAGCCCCAGCATTTT